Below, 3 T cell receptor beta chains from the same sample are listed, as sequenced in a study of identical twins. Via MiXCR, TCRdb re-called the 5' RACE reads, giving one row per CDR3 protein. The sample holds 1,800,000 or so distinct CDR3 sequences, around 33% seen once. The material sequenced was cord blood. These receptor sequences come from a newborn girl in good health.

This chain's CDR3 is CASSPRLAGGDTQYF. DNA for the CDR3: TGTGCCAGCAGTCCGAGACTAGCGGGGGGAGATACGCAGTATTTT. The genes are TRBV12-3 or TRBV12-4 and TRBJ2-3; 13 nucleotides align to TRBD2. The CDR3 extends over 15 amino acids. Unmatched junction bases numbered 4, after V lost 5 bases and J lost 5 bases.

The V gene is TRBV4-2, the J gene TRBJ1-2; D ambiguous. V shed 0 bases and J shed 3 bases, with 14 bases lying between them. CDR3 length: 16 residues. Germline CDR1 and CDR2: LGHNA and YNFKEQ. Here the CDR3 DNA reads TGTGCCAGCAGCCAAGAACGCCAAGGGAGCTACTATGGCTACACCTTC. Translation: CASSQERQGSYYGYTF.

The CDR3 DNA reads TGTGCCACCAGTGATTTGCCGGGACACACCGGGGAGCTGTTTTTT. This sequence encodes CATSDLPGHTGELFF. The rearrangement links TRBV24-1 to TRBJ2-2, with D possibly called TRBD1 or TRBD2 (5 bases each). CDR3 length: 15 residues. CDR1 and CDR2 from the germline V gene are KGHDR and SFDVKD. Trimming cost V 0 bases and J 3 bases, with 7 bases left between them.